The rows below give T cell receptor beta chains drawn from one sample of a study of T cells in Graves' hyperthyroidism and ophthalmopathy. MiXCR, run by TCRdb on the multiplex PCR reads, gives a single entry per CDR3 protein. The table records about 500,000 distinct CDR3 sequences, about 15% of them present only once. Specimen: blood. All receptors come from a woman in her 30s with Graves' ophthalmopathy. The CDR3 runs from the conserved cysteine through the conserved F or W. Each record gives: CDR3 DNA, CDR3 protein, clone size, J gene, V gene, D gene. A D gene is named only where the DNA matches it firmly. Size tells how often a clone was seen (once, few, many) or the class of an expanded clone, and some rows leave it out.

TGCGCCAGCAGCTTGGTTGGGATAATGTACGAGCAGTACTTC CASSLVGIMYEQYF few TRBJ2-7 TRBV5-1 .
TGTGCCAGTAGCGATAAGGGAGATACGCAGTATTTT CASSDKGDTQYF few TRBJ2-3 TRBV19 .
TGCGCCAGCAGCACTAAAGGCCGGGGTTGGACTAGCGGAGGCTACGAGCAGTACTTC CASSTKGRGWTSGGYEQYF . TRBJ2-7 TRBV10-2 TRBD2
TGTGCCAGCAGTTTTTTCGGGGAAGCCTACGAGCAGTACTTC CASSFFGEAYEQYF many TRBJ2-7 TRBV12-3/TRBV12-4 .
TGTGCCATCCAGGGCGGCGACACTGAAGCTTTCTTT CAIQGGDTEAFF many TRBJ1-1 TRBV12-3/TRBV12-4 .
TGTGCCAGCAGTTTCCGCGCAGGGGGGACAGATACGCAGTATTTT CASSFRAGGTDTQYF many TRBJ2-3 TRBV12-3/TRBV12-4 .
TGTGCCAGCAGTTTCTTAGGACCCCACGGGGAGACCCAGTACTTC CASSFLGPHGETQYF . TRBJ2-5 TRBV28 .
TGTGCCAGCTCACCCAGGCAGGGGCCCGAAAAACTGTTTTTT CASSPRQGPEKLFF . TRBJ1-4 TRBV18 .
TGCGCCAGCAGCCAAGATGGGAGCCCTTCTAGCACAGATACGCAGTATTTT CASSQDGSPSSTDTQYF . TRBJ2-3 TRBV4-3 .
TGTGCCAGCAGTTTAGGTGTAGAGGCGACTGAAGCTTTCTTT CASSLGVEATEAFF . TRBJ1-1 TRBV27 .
TGTGCCAGCAGTTACGACGATCTCTACGAGCAGTACTTC CASSYDDLYEQYF many TRBJ2-7 TRBV6-2/TRBV6-3 .
TGTGCCAGCAGCCCTTCGGGTAAGGGGACGGATGGCTACACCTTC CASSPSGKGTDGYTF few TRBJ1-2 TRBV12-3/TRBV12-4 .
TGTGCCAGCAGTCCTCGGGTAGAGGCTAGTGAGCAGTACTTC CASSPRVEASEQYF many TRBJ2-7 TRBV6-4 .
TGTGCCAGCAGTGTCAGGACGGCCCAGTACTTC CASSVRTAQYF . TRBJ2-5 TRBV2 .
TGCGCCAGCAGCCAAGTATTAACAGATACGCAGTATTTT CASSQVLTDTQYF few TRBJ2-3 TRBV4-3 .
TGTGCCAGCACGGGGTACGCAGGGGGCTGGGATGGGGTGAACACTGAAGCTTTCTTT CASTGYAGGWDGVNTEAFF . TRBJ1-1 TRBV25-1 TRBD1
TGTGCCTGGAGTCTGGGTCATGATGAAAAACTGTTTTTT CAWSLGHDEKLFF . TRBJ1-4 TRBV30 .
TGTGCCAGTAGTTCTAGCGGGAGGGTTCGTACCATCTACGAGCAGTACTTC CASSSSGRVRTIYEQYF . TRBJ2-7 TRBV19 TRBD2
TGTGCCAGCAGCTTCTTAAGCGGGAGGGCCATCAATGAGCAGTTCTTC CASSFLSGRAINEQFF . TRBJ2-1 TRBV5-6 TRBD2
TGTGCCAGCAGCCACGGACAGAACACTGAAGCTTTCTTT CASSHGQNTEAFF many TRBJ1-1 TRBV3-1 .
TGTGCCAGCACCCCCCGGGGACAGGGCGCCTACGAGCAGTACTTC CASTPRGQGAYEQYF . TRBJ2-7 TRBV28 TRBD1
TGCAGCGTTGAGGGCAGGGGGTCCTACAATGAGCAGTTCTTC CSVEGRGSYNEQFF . TRBJ2-1 TRBV29-1 TRBD1
TGTGCCAGCAAGTCCCTAGGCAATGAGCAGTTCTTC CASKSLGNEQFF few TRBJ2-1 TRBV6-2/TRBV6-3 .
TGTGCCAGCACTCCGATGGGGGCGAACACCGGGGAGCTGTTTTTT CASTPMGANTGELFF many TRBJ2-2 TRBV28 .